These 21 T cell receptor beta chains were all obtained from the same sample, sequenced in a study of T-cell reconstitution after alpha-beta-depleted transplantation in children. It was with unique molecular identifiers that the TCRbeta library was prepared. One entry per CDR3 protein, called by TCRdb with MiXCR from the PCR reads. The repertoire holds approximately 400,000 distinct CDR3 sequences, with around 16% as singletons. Sequenced here: PBMCs, mostly from graft donor cells, sampled 360 days after TCRalphabeta/CD19-depleted stem cell transplant. These receptors originate from a boy under two years old who had a stem cell transplant for Wiskott-Aldrich syndrome, so the T cells may come from the graft donor.

V usage is TRBV7-9 and J usage is TRBJ2-7; 10 bases fit TRBD2. Germline CDR1 reads SEHNR; CDR2 reads FQNEAQ (reference sequence). This CDR3 is 20 amino acids long. The trim removed 2 bases at V and 0 bases at J, leaving 16 bases unmatched. The CDR3 region is CASSLFVGASGGPSSYEQYF. For the CDR3, the DNA is TGTGCCAGCAGCTTATTCGTTGGGGCTAGCGGGGGCCCTAGCTCCTACGAGCAGTACTTC.

This clonotype has only a few counts. The V call is TRBV24-1, the J call TRBJ2-3; 11 bases line up with TRBD1. Germline-derived CDR1 and CDR2 are KGHDR and SFDVKD. The CDR3 is 16 amino acids. J was trimmed by 5 bases and V by 4 bases; bases with no gene match: 7. DNA for the CDR3: TGTGCCACCAGTGACCCCGGGACAGGGGGGAAAGATACGCAGTATTTT. It is translated as CATSDPGTGGKDTQYF.

This rearrangement joins TRBV24-1 to TRBJ2-3; D tentatively reads TRBD1 or TRBD2 (5 bases each). The V end lost 7 bases, the J end lost 1 base, and 17 bases lay between the germline ends. This CDR3 has 16 amino acids. In germline, CDR1 is KGHDR, CDR2 SFDVKD. For the CDR3, the DNA is TGTGCCACCAGGAGAGGGACCACGGCGGGCACAGATACGCAGTATTTT. As protein: CATRRGTTAGTDTQYF.

In this sample, this clonotype turned up a few times. CDR3 region: CASSLASAGRQPQHF. The DNA of the CDR3 is TGTGCCAGCAGCTTAGCCTCCGCGGGGAGACAGCCCCAGCATTTT. This chain uses TRBV7-9 with TRBJ1-5; D ambiguous. V gave up 0 bases and J gave up 7 bases, with 13 bases separating them. This CDR3 contains 15 residues. From germline, CDR1 is SEHNR and CDR2 FQNEAQ (reference sequence).

This clonotype was seen a handful of times. The chain joins TRBV7-2 to TRBJ2-3, with D unresolved. Germline CDR1 reads SGHTA; CDR2 reads FQGNSA. This CDR3 has 13 amino acids. The V end lost 1 base, the J end lost 2 bases, and 4 bases lay between the germline ends. Written as DNA, the CDR3 is TGTGCCAGCAGCTTAGAATACACAGATACGCAGTATTTT. This sequence encodes CASSLEYTDTQYF.

In DNA form, the CDR3 reads TGCGCCAGCAGCTTGGCTGGCGGGGGGCCTTCCTACAATGAGCAGTTCTTC. Translating it yields CASSLAGGGPSYNEQFF. The V gene is TRBV5-1, the J gene TRBJ2-1; 8 nucleotides match TRBD2. With V trimmed by 0 bases and J by 1 base, 6 bases remained unmatched. The V gene's germline CDR1 is SGHRS and CDR2 YFSETQ. The CDR3 consists of 17 residues.

This clonotype was detected a few times. In nucleotides, the CDR3 is TGCAGTGCTTACAGCGGGAGGCCCTACCATACGCAGTATTTT. Translation: CSAYSGRPYHTQYF. This chain uses TRBV20-1 with TRBJ2-3; 9 nucleotides line up with TRBD2. CDR1 is DFQATT, CDR2 SNEGSKA, per germline (reference sequence). V was pared by 5 bases and J by 7 bases, with 10 bases of the junction left unmatched. This CDR3 is 14 amino acids long.

There are a few counts of this clonotype. This chain links TRBV29-1 with TRBJ2-2, with D possibly matching TRBD2 (6 bases). The CDR3 spans 17 residues. The V gene lost 4 bases and the J gene lost 3 bases, with 21 bases spanning the gap. Germline-derived CDR1 and CDR2 are SQVTM and ANQGSEA. CDR3 coding DNA: TGCAGCGTTGTTCTAGCGCCGAGTATAATAGACACCGGGGAGCTGTTTTTT. This gives the protein CSVVLAPSIIDTGELFF.

This clonotype was observed a handful of times. V and J are TRBV7-9 and TRBJ2-1; TRBD2 is a possible D gene (5 bases). This CDR3 is 15 amino acids long. V gave up 2 bases and J gave up 9 bases, with 17 bases separating them. The germline V gene has CDR1 SEHNR and CDR2 FQNEAQ (reference sequence). CDR3 sequence: CASSLSRLAILEQFF. As DNA, the CDR3 is TGTGCCAGCAGCTTAAGTCGGCTAGCCATCCTTGAGCAGTTCTTC.

This clonotype was counted ten times or more. V is TRBV6-1 and J is TRBJ1-5; 7 bases are a match to TRBD1. V was pared by 5 bases and J by 2 bases, with 3 bases of the junction left unmatched. The CDR3 sequence is 14 residues long. The V gene's germline CDR1 is MNHNS and CDR2 SASEGT. CDR3 DNA: TGTGCCAGCAGTAGAACAGGGGGCAATCAGCCCCAGCATTTT. Residues: CASSRTGGNQPQHF.

Only a few counts were recorded for this clonotype. V usage is TRBV5-1 and J usage is TRBJ2-3; D is perhaps TRBD1 or TRBD2 (6 bases each). The germline CDR1 and CDR2 sequences are SGHRS and YFSETQ. V was trimmed by 4 bases and J by 7 bases, leaving 16 bases between them. The CDR3 runs 14 residues. CDR3 DNA: TGCGCCAGCAGCCATGCGGGACAACGAAATACGCAGTATTTT. This gives the protein CASSHAGQRNTQYF.

A word on this clonotype: One junction end does not reproduce the germline sequence, and a read error may be involved. The chain is built from TRBV4-3 and TRBJ2-7, with 8 bases identical to TRBD1. This CDR3 is built from 16 residues. Germline-derived CDR1 and CDR2 are LGHNA and YSLEER. The CDR3 nucleotides are TGCGCCGGCAGCCAAGATCCCGGGACAGGACACTACGAGCAGTACTTC. This translates into CAGSQDPGTGHYEQYF.

The sample holds a few counts of this clonotype. The chain has TRBV28 and TRBJ2-3; D is possibly TRBD2 (5 bases). V lost 5 bases and J lost 2, with 11 bases in between. From germline, CDR1 is MDHEN and CDR2 SYDVKM. This CDR3 is 14 amino acids long. The CDR3 coding sequence is TGTGCCAGCAGTCGAGGGCTTAACACAGATACGCAGTATTTT. Translation: CASSRGLNTDTQYF.

This clonotype was detected only a few times. The J gene is TRBJ2-3, the V gene TRBV6-5, with TRBD2 matching over 8 bases. The CDR3 consists of 16 residues. Germline lookup yields CDR1 MNHEY and CDR2 SVGAGI. The junction had 4 bases not matched to a gene; V was cut back by 2 bases and J by 0 bases. The CDR3 coding sequence is TGTGCCAGCAGTTACCGGGGGGGAGGGAGCACAGATACGCAGTATTTT. It specifies CASSYRGGGSTDTQYF.

The chain combines TRBV30 with TRBJ2-3, with D hard to call. V was shortened by 2 bases and J by 0 bases, with 6 bases between the two germline ends. Germline V gives CDR1 GTSNPN, CDR2 SVGIG (reference sequence). This CDR3 contains 13 residues. The chain's CDR3 is CAWSSRSTDTQYF. The DNA of the CDR3 is TGTGCCTGGAGTTCCCGGAGCACAGATACGCAGTATTTT.

The chain combines TRBV18 with TRBJ2-4; no reliable D call. Per the germline V gene, CDR1 is KGHSH and CDR2 is LQKENI. Trimming cost V 3 bases and J 0 bases, with 6 bases left between them. CDR3 length: 14 residues. The DNA for the CDR3 is TGTGCCAGCTCACCTACCTCAGCCAAAAACATTCAGTACTTC. The encoded protein is CASSPTSAKNIQYF.

The chain recombines TRBV24-1 with TRBJ2-3; D unresolved. V lost 5 bases to trimming and J lost 6 bases, with 14 bases between them. Looked up from germline, CDR1 is KGHDR and CDR2 is SFDVKD. CDR3 length: 14 residues. As DNA, the CDR3 is TGTGCCACCAGTGTAGGTCGAGATAGGGATACGCAGTATTTT. It yields the protein CATSVGRDRDTQYF.

V gene TRBV18 combines with J gene TRBJ2-5; possible D gene TRBD2, 7 bases. Germline loops: CDR1 KGHSH, CDR2 LQKENI. There are 18 residues in the CDR3. Trimming left V 1 base short and J 2 bases short, with 20 bases between. The CDR3 is CASSPQPRGAKGQETQYF. The CDR3 bases are TGTGCCAGCTCACCACAACCCCGGGGGGCCAAGGGGCAAGAGACCCAGTACTTC.

This clonotype appeared a few times. The V gene is TRBV24-1, the J gene TRBJ1-1; weak D call: TRBD1 (5 bases). This CDR3 is 13 amino acids long. Germline V gene lookup returns CDR1 KGHDR and CDR2 SFDVKD. Trimming cost V 5 bases and J 0 bases, with 6 bases left between them. CDR3 region: CATSGGLNTEAFF. CDR3 DNA: TGTGCCACCAGTGGGGGACTGAACACTGAAGCTTTCTTT.

The chain links TRBV9 to TRBJ2-2; perhaps TRBD1 as D (6 bases). Trimming cost V 1 base and J 1 base, with 11 bases left between them. This CDR3 contains 16 residues. From germline, CDR1 is SGDLS and CDR2 YYNGEE. DNA for the CDR3: TGTGCCAGCAGCGTAAGGGACACGAGGAACACCGGGGAGCTGTTTTTT. It translates to CASSVRDTRNTGELFF.

The chain combines TRBV28 with TRBJ1-1; no reliable D call. V was clipped by 3 bases and J by 5 bases, with 10 bases between them. This CDR3 is built from 13 residues. Germline V gives CDR1 MDHEN, CDR2 SYDVKM. The CDR3 bases are TGTGCCAGCAGTTTGGGCATTCGGACTGAAGCTTTCTTT. This translates into CASSLGIRTEAFF.